A single sample is the source of the 22 T cell receptor beta chains below, sequenced in a study of T cells after posttransplantation cyclophosphamide. Some clones are missing from TCRdb's copy, which holds only in-frame ones; the method was immunoSEQ multiplex PCR. This table holds approximately 45,000 clones, roughly nine tenths found once. The sequencing sample was made of PBMCs. These receptors originate from a woman aged 45-65 years in good health and a related stem cell transplant donor.

The chain joins TRBV5-1 to TRBJ1-3, with 7 bases matching TRBD1. Germline V gives CDR1 SGHRS, CDR2 YFSETQ. CDR3 length: 17 amino acids. With 3 bases clipped from V and 0 bases from J, the junction kept 9 bases outside the gene matches. The CDR3 is CASSWGTASFSGNTIYF. The CDR3 DNA is TGCGCCAGCAGCTGGGGGACAGCGTCTTTCTCTGGAAACACCATATATTTT.

V is TRBV18 and J is TRBJ2-3; tentative D call: TRBD1 (5 bases). The germline V gene has CDR1 KGHSH and CDR2 LQKENI. The CDR3 totals 16 residues. Trimming pared 1 base from V and 2 bases from J, leaving 13 bases between. This CDR3 reads CASSPLQGGPTDTQYF. The CDR3 nucleotides read TGTGCCAGCTCACCACTCCAGGGTGGACCCACAGATACGCAGTATTTT.

The gene calls are TRBV5-8 and TRBJ2-5; D is uncertain. The J call may be in error: the DNA end matches TRBJ2-7 better. Germline CDR1 is SGHTS and CDR2 is YDEGEE. The CDR3 extends over 13 amino acids. The CDR3 bases are TGTGCCAGCAGCTTCAAGCTGTCCTACGAGCAGTACTTC. Translation gives CASSFKLSYEQYF.

J is TRBJ2-7 and V is TRBV4-2; 7 bases fit TRBD2. The CDR3 contains 15 residues. Trimming at V came to 1 base and at J to 0 bases, leaving 3 bases not matched to a gene. The germline gives CDR1 LGHNA, CDR2 YNFKEQ. The CDR3 nucleotides are TGTGCCAGCAGCCAAGGAAGCGGGGCCTCCTACGAGCAGTACTTC. Its protein is CASSQGSGASYEQYF.

The chain combines TRBV9 with TRBJ2-1; 7 nucleotides align to TRBD2. The CDR3 covers 17 residues. The J segment lost 0 bases and the V segment lost 0 bases, leaving 6 bases of the junction unmatched. Germline values: CDR1 SGDLS, CDR2 YYNGEE. As DNA, the CDR3 is TGTGCCAGCAGCGTAGGACTAGCCGCCAGCTCCTACAATGAGCAGTTCTTC. This encodes CASSVGLAASSYNEQFF.

The chain recombines TRBV6-6 with TRBJ1-5; D is ambiguous. V was clipped by 6 bases and J by 2 bases, with 5 bases between them. CDR1 MNHNY and CDR2 SVGAGI come from the germline V gene (reference sequence). The CDR3 extends over 12 amino acids. Here the CDR3 DNA reads TGTGCCAGCAGCGTTGGCAATCAGCCCCAGCATTTT. Amino acid sequence: CASSVGNQPQHF.

This rearrangement joins TRBV6-6 to TRBJ1-2; 8 bases match TRBD1. This CDR3 spans 13 amino acids. V trimming: 8 bases; J trimming: 0 bases; junction bases outside the gene matches: 2. Germline V gene sequence: CDR1 MNHNY, CDR2 SVGAGI (reference sequence). For the CDR3, the DNA is TGTGCCAGCCGACAGGGGACTAACTATGGCTACACCTTC. Protein: CASRQGTNYGYTF.

The V and J genes are TRBV20-1 and TRBJ1-1; TRBD1 matches at 9 bases. Trimming cost V 6 bases and J 10 bases; bases outside gene matches: 6. Germline V gives CDR1 DFQATT, CDR2 SNEGSKA (reference sequence). The length of the CDR3 is 11 residues. The CDR3 sequence is CSAGQGLLAFF. For the CDR3, the DNA is TGCAGTGCCGGACAGGGGCTTCTAGCTTTCTTT.

The gene calls are TRBV13 and TRBJ1-3, with D hard to call. Trimming removed 11 bases from V and 2 bases from J, with 16 bases in between. Looked up from germline, CDR1 is PRHDT and CDR2 is FYEKMQ (reference sequence). The CDR3 is 14 amino acids. The CDR3: CAARRFGTGNTIYF. The CDR3 region has the DNA TGTGCCGCTAGACGATTCGGGACTGGAAACACCATATATTTT.

The rearrangement links TRBV6-5 to TRBJ2-7, with TRBD1 matching over 11 bases. Trimming cost V 6 bases and J 4 bases; bases outside gene matches: 5. The CDR3 is made up of 14 amino acids. The germline V gene encodes CDR1 MNHEY and CDR2 SVGAGI. CDR3 loop: CASRAWDRGYEQYF. The CDR3 nucleotides are TGTGCCAGCAGGGCCTGGGACAGGGGGTACGAGCAGTACTTC.

V usage is TRBV5-1 and J usage is TRBJ2-3, with 9 bases lining up with TRBD1. The length of the CDR3 is 15 residues. With 3 bases clipped from V and 3 bases from J, the junction kept 5 bases outside the gene matches. Germline values: CDR1 SGHRS, CDR2 YFSETQ. CDR3 protein: CASSYRGRGTDTQYF. The DNA of the CDR3 is TGCGCCAGCAGCTACAGGGGGCGAGGTACAGATACGCAGTATTTT.

The V and J genes are TRBV11-2 and TRBJ2-5; 9 positions match TRBD2. V trimming: 1 base; J trimming: 5 bases; junction bases outside the gene matches: 2. The CDR3 runs to 14 residues. Germline loops: CDR1 SGHAT, CDR2 FQNNGV. CDR3 bases: TGTGCCAGCAGCTTAGTGAGCGGGGGGGAGACCCAGTACTTC. This gives the protein CASSLVSGGETQYF.

J is TRBJ2-4 and V is TRBV18, with 9 bases aligning to TRBD1. This CDR3 is built from 15 residues. The junction had 6 bases not matched to a gene; V was cut back by 3 bases and J by 6 bases. Germline V CDR1 and CDR2: KGHSH, LQKENI. The CDR3 DNA reads TGTGCCAGCTCACCCCGGGACAGGGTGGTAAACATTCAGTACTTC. Its protein is CASSPRDRVVNIQYF.

This chain uses TRBV28 with TRBJ2-7; TRBD2 aligns across 7 bases. Germline V gives CDR1 MDHEN, CDR2 SYDVKM. V trimming: 2 bases; J trimming: 2 bases; junction bases outside the gene matches: 6. The CDR3 spans 15 residues. CDR3 sequence: CASSLGGGATYEQYF. DNA of the CDR3: TGTGCCAGCAGTTTAGGGGGAGGGGCCACCTACGAGCAGTACTTC. Combining the CDR3 with reference TRBV28 and TRBJ2-7 gives the whole variable domain DVKVTQSSRYLVKRTGEKVFLECVQDMDHENMFWYRQDPGLGLRLIYFSYDVKMKEKGDIPEGYSVSREKKERFSLILESASTNQTSMYLCASSLGGGATYEQYFGPGTRLTVT.

The sample holds one count of this clone. In nucleotides, the CDR3 is TGTGCCAGCAGTTTCCTAATGAACACTGAAGCTTTCTTT. Residues: CASSFLMNTEAFF. The rearrangement joins TRBV6-5 to TRBJ1-1; D remains unclear. The germline V gene has CDR1 MNHEY and CDR2 SVGAGI. The V end was cut by 4 bases, the J end by 0 bases, with 6 bases between. CDR3 length: 13 amino acids.

A remark on this clone: Relative to the germline gene, one junction end is altered; a read error may explain this. J is TRBJ1-2 and V is TRBV10-2, with 7 positions matching TRBD1. This CDR3 is 15 amino acids long. Germline values: CDR1 WSHSY, CDR2 SAAADI. The CDR3 is CASSEAPEGGIGYTF. As DNA, the CDR3 is TGTGCCAGCAGTGAAGCCCCAGAAGGGGGCATTGGCTACACCTTC.

In this sample, this clone turned up once. The chain carries TRBV18 and TRBJ2-3; D may be TRBD2 (6 bases). V lost 3 bases to trimming and J lost 0 bases, with 13 bases between them. CDR3 length: 16 amino acids. Germline loops: CDR1 KGHSH, CDR2 LQKENI. This CDR3 reads CASSPGGETSTDTQYF. In nucleotides, the CDR3 is TGTGCCAGCTCACCTGGCGGGGAAACTAGCACAGATACGCAGTATTTT.

The chain carries TRBV19 and TRBJ2-7; D is possibly TRBD1 (6 bases). The ends were cut back, 3 bases at V and 3 bases at J, with 12 bases in the middle. This CDR3 region has 14 residues. CDR1 and CDR2 from the germline V gene are LNHDA and SQIVND (reference sequence). The CDR3 DNA follows: TGTGCCAGTAGTATCTCCAGGGGCGACTACGAGCAGTACTTC. It is translated as CASSISRGDYEQYF.

The table lists this clone with a few counts. The CDR3 reads CASRKQGGENQPQHF. In nucleotides, the CDR3 is TGTGCCAGCAGAAAACAGGGAGGGGAGAATCAGCCCCAGCATTTT. This sequence joins TRBV2 and TRBJ1-5, with D maybe TRBD1 (6 bases). Germline V gene data show CDR1 as SNHLY and CDR2 as FYNNEI. Trimming pared 6 bases from V and 4 bases from J, leaving 16 bases between. The CDR3 consists of 15 residues.

The chain uses TRBV7-2 and TRBJ2-1, with TRBD2 matching 13 bases. The CDR3 runs to 14 residues. The V gene's germline CDR1 is SGHTA and CDR2 FQGNSA. Germline trimming cut 6 bases from V and 7 bases from J; bases unmatched to any gene: 3. The CDR3 DNA sequence: TGTGCCAGCAGATGGACTAGCGGGAGTAATGAGCAGTTCTTC. Its translation is CASRWTSGSNEQFF.

This sequence joins TRBV6-6 and TRBJ1-3, with D perhaps matching TRBD1 (6 bases). Trimming shortened V by 2 bases and J by 0 bases, and 11 bases separated the two germline ends. The germline V gene encodes CDR1 MNHNY and CDR2 SVGAGI (reference sequence). The CDR3 is 16 amino acids. The CDR3 loop reads CASSYGGGGSGNTIYF. CDR3 nucleotides: TGTGCCAGCAGTTACGGGGGGGGCGGCTCTGGAAACACCATATATTTT.

The chain joins TRBV12-5 to TRBJ1-1, with a weak D call TRBD1 (5 bases). The CDR3 is 16 amino acids. With 6 bases removed from V and 1 base from J, the gap between germline ends came to 18 bases. The germline CDR1 and CDR2 sequences are LGHNT and FRNRAP. The CDR3 DNA reads TGTGCTAGTGGAGCCGGGACGGGGGGATGGAACACTGAAGCTTTCTTT. It is translated as CASGAGTGGWNTEAFF.